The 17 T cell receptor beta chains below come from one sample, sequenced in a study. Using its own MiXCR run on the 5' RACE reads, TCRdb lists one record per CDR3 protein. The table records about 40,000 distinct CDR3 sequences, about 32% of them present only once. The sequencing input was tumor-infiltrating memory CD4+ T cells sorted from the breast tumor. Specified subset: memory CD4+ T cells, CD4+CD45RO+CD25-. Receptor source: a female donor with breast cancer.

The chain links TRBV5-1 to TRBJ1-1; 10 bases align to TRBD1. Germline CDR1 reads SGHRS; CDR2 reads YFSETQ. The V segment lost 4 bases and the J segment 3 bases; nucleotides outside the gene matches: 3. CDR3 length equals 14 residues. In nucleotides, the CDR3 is TGCGCCAGCAGCACCGGACAGGGGGACACTGAAGCTTTCTTT. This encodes CASSTGQGDTEAFF.

CDR3 loop: CASSLTAGGPLYEQYF. The CDR3 nucleotides are TGTGCCAGCAGCCTTACTGCGGGGGGGCCGCTCTACGAGCAGTACTTC. V and J are TRBV27 and TRBJ2-7; TRBD2 agrees at 9 bases. Germline loops: CDR1 MNHEY, CDR2 SMNVEV (reference sequence). The CDR3 is 16 amino acids. With V trimmed by 6 bases and J by 3 bases, 12 bases remained unmatched.

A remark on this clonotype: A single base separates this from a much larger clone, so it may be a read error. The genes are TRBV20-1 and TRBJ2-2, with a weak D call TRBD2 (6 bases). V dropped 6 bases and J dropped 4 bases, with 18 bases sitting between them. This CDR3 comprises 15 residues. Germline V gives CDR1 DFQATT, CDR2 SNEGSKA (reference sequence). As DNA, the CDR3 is TGCAGTGCCACTTCGGCGCCTAGCGTCACCGGGGAGCTGTTTTTT. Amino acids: CSATSAPSVTGELFF.

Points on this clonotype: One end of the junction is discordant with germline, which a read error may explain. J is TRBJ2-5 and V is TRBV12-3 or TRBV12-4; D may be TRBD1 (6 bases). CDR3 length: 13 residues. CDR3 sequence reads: CASGKQGEATQNF. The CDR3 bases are TGTGCCAGCGGTAAACAGGGTGAAGCGACCCAGAACTTC.

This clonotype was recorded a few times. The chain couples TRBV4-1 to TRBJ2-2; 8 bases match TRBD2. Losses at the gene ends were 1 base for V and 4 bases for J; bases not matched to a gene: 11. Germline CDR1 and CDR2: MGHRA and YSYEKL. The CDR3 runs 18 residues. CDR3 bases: TGCGCCAGCAGCCAAGTTGATAGCGGGGTTTATGGCACCGGGGAGCTGTTTTTT. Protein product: CASSQVDSGVYGTGELFF.

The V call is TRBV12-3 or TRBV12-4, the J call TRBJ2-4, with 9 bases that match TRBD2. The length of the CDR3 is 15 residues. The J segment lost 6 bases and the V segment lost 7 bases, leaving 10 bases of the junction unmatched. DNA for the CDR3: TGTGCCAGCACCTATAGCGGGAGCGTGCGAAACATTCAGTACTTC. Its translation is CASTYSGSVRNIQYF.

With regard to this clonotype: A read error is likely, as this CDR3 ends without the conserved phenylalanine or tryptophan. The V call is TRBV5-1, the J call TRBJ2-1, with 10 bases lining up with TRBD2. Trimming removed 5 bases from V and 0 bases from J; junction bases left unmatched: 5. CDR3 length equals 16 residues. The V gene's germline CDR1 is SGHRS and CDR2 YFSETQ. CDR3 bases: TGCGCCAGCAGACCACTAGCGGGGATCTCCTACAATGAGCAGTTCTCC. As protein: CASRPLAGISYNEQFS.

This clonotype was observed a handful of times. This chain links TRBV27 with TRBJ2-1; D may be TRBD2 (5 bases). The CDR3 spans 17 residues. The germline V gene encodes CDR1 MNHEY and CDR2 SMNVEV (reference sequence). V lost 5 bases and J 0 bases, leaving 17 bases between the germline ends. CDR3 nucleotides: TGTGCCAGCAGTCCTAGCCCCTCCCAGAGCTCCTACAATGAGCAGTTCTTC. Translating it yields CASSPSPSQSSYNEQFF.

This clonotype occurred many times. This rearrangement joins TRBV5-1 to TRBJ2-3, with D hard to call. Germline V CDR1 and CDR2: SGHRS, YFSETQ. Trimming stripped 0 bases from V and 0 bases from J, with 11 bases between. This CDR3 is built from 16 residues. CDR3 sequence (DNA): TGCGCCAGCAGCTTGGCCGGAGATCCAAGCACAGATACGCAGTATTTT. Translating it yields CASSLAGDPSTDTQYF.

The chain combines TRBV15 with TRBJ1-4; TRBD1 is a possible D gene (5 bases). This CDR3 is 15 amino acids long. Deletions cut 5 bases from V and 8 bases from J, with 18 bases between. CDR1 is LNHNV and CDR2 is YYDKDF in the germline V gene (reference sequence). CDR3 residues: CATSHVGALEEKLFF. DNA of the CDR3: TGTGCCACCAGCCACGTTGGGGCCTTGGAAGAAAAACTGTTTTTT.

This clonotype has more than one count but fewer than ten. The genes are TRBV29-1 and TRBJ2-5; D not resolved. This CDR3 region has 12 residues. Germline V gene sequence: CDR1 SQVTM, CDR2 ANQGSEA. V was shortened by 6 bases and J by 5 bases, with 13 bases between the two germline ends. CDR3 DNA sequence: TGCAGCGTCATAGGGTTCGGGGAGACCCAGTACTTC. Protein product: CSVIGFGETQYF.

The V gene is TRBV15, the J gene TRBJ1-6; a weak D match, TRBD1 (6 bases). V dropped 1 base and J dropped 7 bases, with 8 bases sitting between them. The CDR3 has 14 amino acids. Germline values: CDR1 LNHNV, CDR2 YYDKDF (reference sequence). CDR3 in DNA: TGTGCCACCAGCAGAGCAGGGGCCAATTCACCCCTCCACTTT. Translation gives CATSRAGANSPLHF.

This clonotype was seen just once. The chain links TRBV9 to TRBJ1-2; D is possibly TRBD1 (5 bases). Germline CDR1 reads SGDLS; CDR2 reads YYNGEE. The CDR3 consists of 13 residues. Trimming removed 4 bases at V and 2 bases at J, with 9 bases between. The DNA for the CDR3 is TGTGCCAGCAGCTGGGACGTGAACTATGGCTACACCTTC. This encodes CASSWDVNYGYTF.

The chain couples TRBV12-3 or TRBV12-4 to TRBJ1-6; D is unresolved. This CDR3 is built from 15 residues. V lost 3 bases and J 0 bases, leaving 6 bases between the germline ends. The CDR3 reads CASSLGSSYNSPLHF. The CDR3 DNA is TGTGCCAGCAGTTTGGGGAGCTCCTATAATTCACCCCTCCACTTT.

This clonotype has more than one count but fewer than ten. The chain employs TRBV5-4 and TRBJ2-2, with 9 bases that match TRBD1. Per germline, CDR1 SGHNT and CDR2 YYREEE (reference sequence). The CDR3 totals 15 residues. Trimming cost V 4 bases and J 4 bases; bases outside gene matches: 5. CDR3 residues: CASSLGTGSTGELFF. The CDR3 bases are TGTGCCAGCAGCCTGGGGACAGGGAGCACCGGGGAGCTGTTTTTT.

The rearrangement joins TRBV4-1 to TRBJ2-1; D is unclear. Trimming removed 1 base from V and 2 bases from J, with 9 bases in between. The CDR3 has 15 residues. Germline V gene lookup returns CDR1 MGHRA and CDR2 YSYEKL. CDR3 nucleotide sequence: TGCGCCAGCAGCCAAGTAAGTGGCCCCTACAATGAGCAGTTCTTC. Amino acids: CASSQVSGPYNEQFF.

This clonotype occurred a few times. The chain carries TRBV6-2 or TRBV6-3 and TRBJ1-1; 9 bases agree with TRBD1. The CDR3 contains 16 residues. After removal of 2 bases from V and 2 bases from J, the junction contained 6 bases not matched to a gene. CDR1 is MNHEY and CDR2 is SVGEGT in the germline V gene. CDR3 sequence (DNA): TGTGCCAGCAGTTACCCGACAGGGGGGGTTAACACTGAAGCTTTCTTT. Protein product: CASSYPTGGVNTEAFF.